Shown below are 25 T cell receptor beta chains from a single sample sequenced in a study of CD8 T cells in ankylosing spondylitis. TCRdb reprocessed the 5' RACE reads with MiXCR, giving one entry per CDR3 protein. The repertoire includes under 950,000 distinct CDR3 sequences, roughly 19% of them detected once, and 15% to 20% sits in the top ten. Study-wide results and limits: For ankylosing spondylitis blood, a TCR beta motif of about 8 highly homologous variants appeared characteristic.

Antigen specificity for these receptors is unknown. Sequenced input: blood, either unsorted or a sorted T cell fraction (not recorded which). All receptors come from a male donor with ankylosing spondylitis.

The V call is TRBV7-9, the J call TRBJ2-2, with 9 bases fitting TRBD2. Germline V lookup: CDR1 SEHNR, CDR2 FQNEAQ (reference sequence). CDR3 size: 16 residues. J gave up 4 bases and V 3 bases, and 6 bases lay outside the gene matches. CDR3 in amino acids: CASSLTSGITTGELFF. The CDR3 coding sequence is TGTGCCAGCAGCTTGACTAGCGGTATTACCACCGGGGAGCTGTTTTTT.

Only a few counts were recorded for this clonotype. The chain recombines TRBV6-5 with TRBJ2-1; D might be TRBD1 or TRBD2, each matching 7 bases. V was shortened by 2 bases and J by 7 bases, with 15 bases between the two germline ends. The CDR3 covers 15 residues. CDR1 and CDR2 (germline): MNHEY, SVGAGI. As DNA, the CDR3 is TGTGCCAGCAGTTACGGGAGGGGGCTTGGTAATGAGCAGTTCTTC. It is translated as CASSYGRGLGNEQFF.

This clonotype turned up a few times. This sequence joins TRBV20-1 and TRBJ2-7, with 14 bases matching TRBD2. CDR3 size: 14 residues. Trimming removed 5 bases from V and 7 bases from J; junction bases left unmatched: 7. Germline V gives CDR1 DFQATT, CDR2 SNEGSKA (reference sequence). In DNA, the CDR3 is TGCAGTGCTGGGAGACTAGCGGGAGGGTTTGAGCAGTACTTC. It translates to CSAGRLAGGFEQYF.

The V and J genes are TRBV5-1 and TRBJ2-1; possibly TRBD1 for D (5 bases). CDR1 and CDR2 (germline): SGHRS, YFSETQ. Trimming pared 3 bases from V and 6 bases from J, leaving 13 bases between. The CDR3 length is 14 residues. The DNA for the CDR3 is TGCGCCAGCAGCTACTTGGACATGGGCAATGAGCAGTTCTTC. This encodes CASSYLDMGNEQFF.

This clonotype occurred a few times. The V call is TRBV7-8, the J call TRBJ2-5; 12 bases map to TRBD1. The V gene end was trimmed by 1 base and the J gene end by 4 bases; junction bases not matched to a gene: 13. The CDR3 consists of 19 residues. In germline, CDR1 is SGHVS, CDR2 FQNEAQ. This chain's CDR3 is CASSLVPGQGARVRETQYF. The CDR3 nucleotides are TGTGCCAGCAGCTTAGTCCCGGGACAGGGGGCGAGGGTCAGAGAGACCCAGTACTTC.

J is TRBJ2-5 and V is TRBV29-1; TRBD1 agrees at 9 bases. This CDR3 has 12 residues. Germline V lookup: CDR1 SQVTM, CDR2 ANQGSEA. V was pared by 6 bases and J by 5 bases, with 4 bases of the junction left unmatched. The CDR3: CSVDRGGETQYF. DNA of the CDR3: TGCAGCGTGGACAGGGGAGGGGAGACCCAGTACTTC.

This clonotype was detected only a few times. DNA of the CDR3: TGCGCCAGCAGCTCCGATTCCTCTGGGGCCAACGTCCTGACTTTC. This translates into CASSSDSSGANVLTF. The chain links TRBV5-1 to TRBJ2-6; D not resolved. This CDR3 spans 15 amino acids. The germline V gene encodes CDR1 SGHRS and CDR2 YFSETQ. With 3 bases removed from V and 0 bases from J, the gap between germline ends came to 7 bases.

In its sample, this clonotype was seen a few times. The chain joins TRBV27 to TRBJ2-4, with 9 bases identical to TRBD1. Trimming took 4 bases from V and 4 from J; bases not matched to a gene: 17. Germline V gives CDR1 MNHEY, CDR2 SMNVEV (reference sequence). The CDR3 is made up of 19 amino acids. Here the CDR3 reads CASSSIASDRGRTKNIQYF. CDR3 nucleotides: TGTGCCAGCAGTTCAATTGCCTCCGACAGGGGGAGGACTAAAAACATTCAGTACTTC.

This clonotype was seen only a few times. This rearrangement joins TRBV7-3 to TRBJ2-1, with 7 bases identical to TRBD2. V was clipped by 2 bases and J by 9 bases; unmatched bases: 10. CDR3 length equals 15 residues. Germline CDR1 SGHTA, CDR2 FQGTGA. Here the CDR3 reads CASSLSAGEGIEQFF. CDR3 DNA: TGTGCCAGCAGCTTATCCGCGGGGGAAGGGATTGAGCAGTTCTTC. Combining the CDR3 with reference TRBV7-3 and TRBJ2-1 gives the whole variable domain GAGVSQTPSNKVTEKGKYVELRCDPISGHTALYWYRQSLGQGPEFLIYFQGTGAADDSGLPNDRFFAVRPEGSVSTLKIQRTERGDSAVYLCASSLSAGEGIEQFFGPGTRLTVL.

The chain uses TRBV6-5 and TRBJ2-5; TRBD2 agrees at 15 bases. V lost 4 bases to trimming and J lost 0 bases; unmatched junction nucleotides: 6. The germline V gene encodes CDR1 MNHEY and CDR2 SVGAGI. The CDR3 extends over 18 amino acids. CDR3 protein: CASSSRGLAGGYQETQYF. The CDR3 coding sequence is TGTGCCAGCAGTTCCCGAGGACTAGCGGGGGGGTACCAAGAGACCCAGTACTTC.

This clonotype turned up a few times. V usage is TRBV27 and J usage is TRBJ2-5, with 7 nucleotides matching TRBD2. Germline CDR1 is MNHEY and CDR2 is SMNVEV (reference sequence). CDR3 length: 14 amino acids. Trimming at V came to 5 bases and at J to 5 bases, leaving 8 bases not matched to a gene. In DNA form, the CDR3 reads TGTGCCAGCAGTCCCTGGGGAGGGTGGGAGACCCAGTACTTC. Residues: CASSPWGGWETQYF.

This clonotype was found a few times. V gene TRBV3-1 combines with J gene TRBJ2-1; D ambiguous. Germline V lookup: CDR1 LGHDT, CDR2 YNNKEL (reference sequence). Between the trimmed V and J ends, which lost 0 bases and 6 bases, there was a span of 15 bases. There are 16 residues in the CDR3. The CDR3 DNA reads TGTGCCAGCAGCCAAGATCCCGATTGGTCGGGCAATGAGCAGTTCTTC. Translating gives CASSQDPDWSGNEQFF.

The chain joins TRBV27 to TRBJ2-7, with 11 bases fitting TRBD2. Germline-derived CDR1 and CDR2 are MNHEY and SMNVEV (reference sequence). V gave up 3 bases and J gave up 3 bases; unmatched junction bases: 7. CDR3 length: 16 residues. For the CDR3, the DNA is TGTGCCAGCAGTTTCTTTCCGGGACTAGCGGTCTACGAGCAGTACTTC. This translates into CASSFFPGLAVYEQYF.

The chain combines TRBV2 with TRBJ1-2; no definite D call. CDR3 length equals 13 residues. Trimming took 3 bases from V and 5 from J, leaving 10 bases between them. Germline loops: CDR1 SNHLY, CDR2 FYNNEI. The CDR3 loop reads CASSDDFTYGYTF. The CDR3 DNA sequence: TGTGCCAGCAGTGACGATTTTACATATGGCTACACCTTC.

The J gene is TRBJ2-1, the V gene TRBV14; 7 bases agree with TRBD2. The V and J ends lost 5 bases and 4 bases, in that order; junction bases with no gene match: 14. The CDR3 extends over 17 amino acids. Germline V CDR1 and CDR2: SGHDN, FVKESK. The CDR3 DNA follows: TGTGCCAGCAGCAAGCCCGGGCGGCTAGCGGCGTACAATGAGCAGTTCTTC. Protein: CASSKPGRLAAYNEQFF.

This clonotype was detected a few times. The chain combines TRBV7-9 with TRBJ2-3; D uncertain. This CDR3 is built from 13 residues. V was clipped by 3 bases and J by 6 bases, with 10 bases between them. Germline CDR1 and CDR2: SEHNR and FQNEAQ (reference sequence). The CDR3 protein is CASSLATKDTQYF. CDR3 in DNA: TGTGCCAGCAGCTTGGCTACTAAGGATACGCAGTATTTT.

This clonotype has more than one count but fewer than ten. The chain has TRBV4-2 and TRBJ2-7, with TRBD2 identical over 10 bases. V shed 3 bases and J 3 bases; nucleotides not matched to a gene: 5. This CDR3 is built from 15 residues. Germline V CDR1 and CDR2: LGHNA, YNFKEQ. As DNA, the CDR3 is TGTGCCAGCAGCCATCGGACTAGCGGACGCTACGAGCAGTACTTC. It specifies CASSHRTSGRYEQYF.

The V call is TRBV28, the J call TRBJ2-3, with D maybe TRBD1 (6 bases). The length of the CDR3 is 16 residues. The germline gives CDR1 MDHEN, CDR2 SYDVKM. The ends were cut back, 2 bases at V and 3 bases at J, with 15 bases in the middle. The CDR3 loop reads CASSLGVKRGTDTQYF. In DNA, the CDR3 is TGTGCCAGCAGTTTAGGCGTTAAAAGGGGGACAGATACGCAGTATTTT.

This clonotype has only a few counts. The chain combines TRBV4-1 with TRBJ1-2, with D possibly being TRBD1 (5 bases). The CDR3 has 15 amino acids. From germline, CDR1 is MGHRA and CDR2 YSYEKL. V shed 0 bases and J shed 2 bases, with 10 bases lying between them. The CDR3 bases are TGCGCCAGCAGCCAAGAGGAGGGACTAAACTATGGCTACACCTTC. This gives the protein CASSQEEGLNYGYTF.

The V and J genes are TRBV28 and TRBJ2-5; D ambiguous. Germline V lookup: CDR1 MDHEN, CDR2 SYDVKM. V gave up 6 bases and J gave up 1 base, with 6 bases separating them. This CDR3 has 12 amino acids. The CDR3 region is CASRGSQETQYF. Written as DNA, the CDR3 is TGTGCCAGCAGAGGGTCCCAAGAGACCCAGTACTTC.

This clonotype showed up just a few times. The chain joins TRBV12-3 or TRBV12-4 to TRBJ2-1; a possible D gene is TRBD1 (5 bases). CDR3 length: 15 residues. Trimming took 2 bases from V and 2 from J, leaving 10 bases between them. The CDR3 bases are TGTGCCAGCAGTTTAATTAGGACAACCTACAATGAGCAGTTCTTC. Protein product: CASSLIRTTYNEQFF.

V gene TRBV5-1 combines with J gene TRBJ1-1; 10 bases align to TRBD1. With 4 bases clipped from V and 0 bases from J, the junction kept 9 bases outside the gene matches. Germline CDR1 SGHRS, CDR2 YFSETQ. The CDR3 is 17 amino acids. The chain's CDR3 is CASSQDRGEGMNTEAFF. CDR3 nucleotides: TGCGCCAGCAGCCAGGACAGGGGGGAAGGTATGAACACTGAAGCTTTCTTT.

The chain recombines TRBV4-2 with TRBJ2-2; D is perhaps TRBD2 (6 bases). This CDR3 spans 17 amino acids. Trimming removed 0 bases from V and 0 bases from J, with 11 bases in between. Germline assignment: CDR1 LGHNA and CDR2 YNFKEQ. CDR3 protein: CASSQDLAGSNTGELFF. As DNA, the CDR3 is TGTGCCAGCAGCCAAGATTTGGCGGGATCGAACACCGGGGAGCTGTTTTTT.

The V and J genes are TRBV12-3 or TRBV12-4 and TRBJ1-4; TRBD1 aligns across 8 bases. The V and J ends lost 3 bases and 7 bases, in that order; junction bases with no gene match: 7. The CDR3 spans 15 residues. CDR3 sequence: CASSFKDRVSEKLFF. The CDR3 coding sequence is TGTGCCAGCAGTTTTAAGGACAGGGTCAGTGAAAAACTGTTTTTT.

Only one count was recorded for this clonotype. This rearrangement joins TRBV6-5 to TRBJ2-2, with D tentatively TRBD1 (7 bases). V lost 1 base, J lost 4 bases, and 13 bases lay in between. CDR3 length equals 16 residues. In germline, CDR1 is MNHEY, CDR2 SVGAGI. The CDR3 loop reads CASSYWAGGSTGELFF. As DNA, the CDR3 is TGTGCCAGCAGTTACTGGGCAGGGGGGAGCACCGGGGAGCTGTTTTTT.